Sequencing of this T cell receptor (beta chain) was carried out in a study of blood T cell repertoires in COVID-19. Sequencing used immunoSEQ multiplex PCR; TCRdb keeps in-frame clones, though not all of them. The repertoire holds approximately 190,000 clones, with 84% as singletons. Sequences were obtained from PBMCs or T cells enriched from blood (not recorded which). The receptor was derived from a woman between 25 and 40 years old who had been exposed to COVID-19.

The DNA for the CDR3 is TGTGCCAGCAGCCCCCAGGGACAGCCTTACAATGAGCAGTTCTTC. Amino acid sequence: CASSPQGQPYNEQFF. The chain joins TRBV7-2 to TRBJ2-1; TRBD1 matches at 7 bases. From germline, CDR1 is SGHTA and CDR2 FQGNSA. This CDR3 is 15 amino acids long. V dropped 5 bases and J dropped 4; count of bases not matched to a gene: 8.